This TCR beta chain was documented in a study of blood T cell repertoires in COVID-19. The germline gives CDR1 SGHRS, CDR2 YFSETQ. The ends lost 5 bases at V and 3 bases at J; junction bases unmatched: 13. The CDR3 totals 17 residues. Method: immunoSEQ multiplex PCR; TCRdb's copy keeps in-frame clones and lacks some. The data contain 150,000 to 200,000 clones, around 89% of them singletons. This receptor was identified in a man in his sixties with acute or convalescent COVID-19. The chain joins TRBV5-1 to TRBJ2-1; 8 bases align to TRBD1. The sequencing input was peripheral blood. CDR3 coding DNA: TGCGCCAGCAGTGGCGGTATAGGGACAGGAAACTACAATGAGCAGTTCTTC. As protein: CASSGGIGTGNYNEQFF.